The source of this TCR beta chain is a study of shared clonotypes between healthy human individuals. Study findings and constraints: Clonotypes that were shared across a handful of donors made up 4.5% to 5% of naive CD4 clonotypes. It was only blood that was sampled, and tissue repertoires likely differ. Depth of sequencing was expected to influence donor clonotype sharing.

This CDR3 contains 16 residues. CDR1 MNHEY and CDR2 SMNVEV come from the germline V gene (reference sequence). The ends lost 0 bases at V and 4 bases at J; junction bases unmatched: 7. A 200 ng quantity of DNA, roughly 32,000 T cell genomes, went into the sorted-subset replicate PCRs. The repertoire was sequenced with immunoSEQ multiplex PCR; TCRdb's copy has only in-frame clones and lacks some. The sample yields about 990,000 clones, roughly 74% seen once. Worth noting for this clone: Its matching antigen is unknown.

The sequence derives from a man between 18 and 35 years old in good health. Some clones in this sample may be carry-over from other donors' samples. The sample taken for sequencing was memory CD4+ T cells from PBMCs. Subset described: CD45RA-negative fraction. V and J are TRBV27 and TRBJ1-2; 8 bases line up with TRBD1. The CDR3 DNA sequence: TGTGCCAGCAGTTTATCGGGCACGGGACAGGTCTATGGCTACACCTTC. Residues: CASSLSGTGQVYGYTF.